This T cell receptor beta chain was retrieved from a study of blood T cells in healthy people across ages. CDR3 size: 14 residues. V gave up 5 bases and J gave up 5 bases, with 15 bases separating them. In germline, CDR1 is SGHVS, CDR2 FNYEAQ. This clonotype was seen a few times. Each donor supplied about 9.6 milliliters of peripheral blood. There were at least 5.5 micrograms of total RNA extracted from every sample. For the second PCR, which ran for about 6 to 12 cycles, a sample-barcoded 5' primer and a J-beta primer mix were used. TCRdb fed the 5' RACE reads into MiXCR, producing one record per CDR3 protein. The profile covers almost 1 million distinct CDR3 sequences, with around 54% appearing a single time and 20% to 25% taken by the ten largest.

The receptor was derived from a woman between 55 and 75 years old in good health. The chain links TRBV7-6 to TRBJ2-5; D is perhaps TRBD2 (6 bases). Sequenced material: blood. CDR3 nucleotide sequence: TGTGCCAGCAGCCGGGACTCCCGGTGGGAGACCCAGTACTTC. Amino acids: CASSRDSRWETQYF.